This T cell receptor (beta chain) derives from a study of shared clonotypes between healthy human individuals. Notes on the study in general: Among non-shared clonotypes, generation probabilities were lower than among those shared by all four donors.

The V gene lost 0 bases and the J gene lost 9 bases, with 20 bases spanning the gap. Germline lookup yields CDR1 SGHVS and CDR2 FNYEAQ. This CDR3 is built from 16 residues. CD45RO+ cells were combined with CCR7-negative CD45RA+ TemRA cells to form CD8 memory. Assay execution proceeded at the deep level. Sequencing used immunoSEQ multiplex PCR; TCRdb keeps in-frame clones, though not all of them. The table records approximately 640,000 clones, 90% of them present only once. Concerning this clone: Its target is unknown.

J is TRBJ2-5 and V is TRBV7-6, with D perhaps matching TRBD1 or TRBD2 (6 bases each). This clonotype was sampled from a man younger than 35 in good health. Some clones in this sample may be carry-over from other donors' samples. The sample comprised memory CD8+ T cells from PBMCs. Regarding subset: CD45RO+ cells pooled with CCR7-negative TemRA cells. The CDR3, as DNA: TGTGCCAGCAGCTTAGCTAGGGGGACTGGGCAAGCGGCCCAGTACTTC. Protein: CASSLARGTGQAAQYF.